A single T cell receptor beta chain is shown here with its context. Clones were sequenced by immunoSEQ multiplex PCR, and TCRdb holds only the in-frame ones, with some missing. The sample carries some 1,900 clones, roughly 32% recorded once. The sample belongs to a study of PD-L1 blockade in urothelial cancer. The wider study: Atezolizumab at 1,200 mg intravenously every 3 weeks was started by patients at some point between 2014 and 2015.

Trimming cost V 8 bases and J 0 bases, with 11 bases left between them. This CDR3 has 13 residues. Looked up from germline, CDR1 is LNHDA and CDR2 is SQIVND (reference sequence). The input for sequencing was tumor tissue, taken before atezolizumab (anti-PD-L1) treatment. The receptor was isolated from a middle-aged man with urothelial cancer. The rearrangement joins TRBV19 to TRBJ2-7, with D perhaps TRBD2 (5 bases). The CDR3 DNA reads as TGTGCCAGTGATAGCGTGCCCTCCTACGAGCAGTACTTC. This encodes CASDSVPSYEQYF.